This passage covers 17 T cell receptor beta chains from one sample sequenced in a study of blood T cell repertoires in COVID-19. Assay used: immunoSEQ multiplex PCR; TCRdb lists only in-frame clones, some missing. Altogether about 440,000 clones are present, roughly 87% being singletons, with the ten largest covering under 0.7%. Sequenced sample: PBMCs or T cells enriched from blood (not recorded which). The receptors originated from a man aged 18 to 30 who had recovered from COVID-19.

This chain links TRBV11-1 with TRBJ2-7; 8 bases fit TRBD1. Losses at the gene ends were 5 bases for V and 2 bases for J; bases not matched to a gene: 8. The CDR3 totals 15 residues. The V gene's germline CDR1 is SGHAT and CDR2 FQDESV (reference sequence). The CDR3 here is CASSRRGTGAYEQYF. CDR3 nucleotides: TGTGCCAGCAGCCGACGGGGGACAGGAGCCTACGAGCAGTACTTC. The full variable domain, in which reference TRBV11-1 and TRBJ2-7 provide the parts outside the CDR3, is EAEVAQSPRYKITEKSQAVAFWCDPISGHATLYWYRQILGQGPELLVQFQDESVVDDSQLPKDRFSAERLKGVDSTLKIQPAELGDSAMYLCASSRRGTGAYEQYFGPGTRLTVT.

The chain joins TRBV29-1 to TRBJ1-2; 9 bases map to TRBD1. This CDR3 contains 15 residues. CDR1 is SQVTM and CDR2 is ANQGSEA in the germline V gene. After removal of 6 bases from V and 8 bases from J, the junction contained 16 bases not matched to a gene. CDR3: CSVLSTGGGNTGYTF. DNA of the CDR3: TGCAGCGTCCTCAGTACAGGGGGCGGGAACACGGGCTACACCTTC.

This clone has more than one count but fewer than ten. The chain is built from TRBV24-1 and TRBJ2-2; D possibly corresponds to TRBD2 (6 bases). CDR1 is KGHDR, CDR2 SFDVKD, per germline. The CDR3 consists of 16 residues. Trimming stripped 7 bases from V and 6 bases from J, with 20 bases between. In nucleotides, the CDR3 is TGTGCCACCAGGGCAGCGGGCAGGAGTTCGTCCGGGGAGCTGTTTTTT. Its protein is CATRAAGRSSSGELFF.

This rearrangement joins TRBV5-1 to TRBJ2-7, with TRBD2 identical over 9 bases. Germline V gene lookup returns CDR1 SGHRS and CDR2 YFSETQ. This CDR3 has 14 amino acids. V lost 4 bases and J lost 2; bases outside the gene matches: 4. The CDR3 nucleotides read TGCGCCAGCAGCCCGACTAGCGGAGCCTACGAGCAGTACTTC. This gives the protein CASSPTSGAYEQYF.

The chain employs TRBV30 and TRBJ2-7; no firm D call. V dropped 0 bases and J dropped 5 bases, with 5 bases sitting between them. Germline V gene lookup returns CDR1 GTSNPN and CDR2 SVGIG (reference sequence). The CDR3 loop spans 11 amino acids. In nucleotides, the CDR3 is TGTGCCTGGAGTGTAACTCACGAGCAGTACTTC. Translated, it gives CAWSVTHEQYF.

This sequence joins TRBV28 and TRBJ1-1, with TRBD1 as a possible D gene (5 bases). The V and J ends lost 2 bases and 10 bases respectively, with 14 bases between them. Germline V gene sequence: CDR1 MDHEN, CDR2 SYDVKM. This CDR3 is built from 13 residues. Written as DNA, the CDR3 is TGTGCCAGCAGTTTAGGGGGGGAAGTTGGAGCTTTCTTT. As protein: CASSLGGEVGAFF.

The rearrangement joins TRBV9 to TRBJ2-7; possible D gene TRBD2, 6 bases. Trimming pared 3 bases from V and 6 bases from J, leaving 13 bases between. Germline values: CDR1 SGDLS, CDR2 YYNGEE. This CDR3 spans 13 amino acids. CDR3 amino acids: CASSGWREGEQYF. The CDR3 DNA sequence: TGTGCCAGCAGCGGGTGGCGGGAAGGCGAGCAGTACTTC.

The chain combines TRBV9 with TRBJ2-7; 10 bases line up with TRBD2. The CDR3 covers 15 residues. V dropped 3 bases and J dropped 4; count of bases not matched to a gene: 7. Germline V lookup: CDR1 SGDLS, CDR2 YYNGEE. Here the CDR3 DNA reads TGTGCCAGCAGCGAAGCTAGCGGGAGTTCGTACGAGCAGTACTTC. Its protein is CASSEASGSSYEQYF.

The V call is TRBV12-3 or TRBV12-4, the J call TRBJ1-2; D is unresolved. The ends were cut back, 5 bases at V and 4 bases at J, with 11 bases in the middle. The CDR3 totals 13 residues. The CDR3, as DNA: TGTGCCAGCAGTCCCCCAGCGGTCTATGGCTACACCTTC. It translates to CASSPPAVYGYTF.

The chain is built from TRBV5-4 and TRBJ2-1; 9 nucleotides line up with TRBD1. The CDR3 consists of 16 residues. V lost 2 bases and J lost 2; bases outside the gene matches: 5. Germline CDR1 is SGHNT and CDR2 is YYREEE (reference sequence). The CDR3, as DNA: TGTGCCAGCAGCTTCAGACAGGGGGGCGCCTACAATGAGCAGTTCTTC. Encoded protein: CASSFRQGGAYNEQFF.

CDR3 DNA: TGTGCCAGCAGTACACAGGGGGCGATAGGGCAGCCCCAGCATTTT. Its translation: CASSTQGAIGQPQHF. The genes are TRBV6-5 and TRBJ1-5, with 9 bases that match TRBD1. Germline-derived CDR1 and CDR2 are MNHEY and SVGAGI. CDR3 length equals 15 residues. The junction had 9 bases not matched to a gene; V was cut back by 5 bases and J by 7 bases.

Written as DNA, the CDR3 is TGTGCCAGCAGTTCTGGGACAGTTAATGAAAAACTGTTTTTT. It specifies CASSSGTVNEKLFF. The rearrangement joins TRBV28 to TRBJ1-4, with 7 bases identical to TRBD1. The CDR3 totals 14 residues. CDR1 is MDHEN and CDR2 is SYDVKM in the germline V gene. V lost 4 bases and J lost 4; bases outside the gene matches: 3.

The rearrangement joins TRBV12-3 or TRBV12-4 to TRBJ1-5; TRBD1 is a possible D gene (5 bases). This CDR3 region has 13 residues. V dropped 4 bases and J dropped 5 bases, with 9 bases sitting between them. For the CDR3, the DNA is TGTGCCAGCAGTTCCTGGGGGGATCAGCCCCAGCATTTT. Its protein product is CASSSWGDQPQHF.

CDR3 bases: TGTGCCAGCAGTGAATTTCTGACAGACTCTGGAAACACCATATATTTT. Residues: CASSEFLTDSGNTIYF. The chain joins TRBV6-1 to TRBJ1-3, with a weak D call TRBD1 (5 bases). CDR3 length: 16 amino acids. Germline CDR1 reads MNHNS; CDR2 reads SASEGT. V lost 2 bases and J 0 bases, leaving 11 bases between the germline ends.

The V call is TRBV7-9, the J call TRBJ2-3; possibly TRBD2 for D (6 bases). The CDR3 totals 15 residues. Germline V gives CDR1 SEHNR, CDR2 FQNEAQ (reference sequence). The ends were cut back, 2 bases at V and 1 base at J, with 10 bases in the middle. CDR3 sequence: CASSLLSGRTDTQYF. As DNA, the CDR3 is TGTGCCAGCAGCTTACTCAGCGGGCGCACAGATACGCAGTATTTT.

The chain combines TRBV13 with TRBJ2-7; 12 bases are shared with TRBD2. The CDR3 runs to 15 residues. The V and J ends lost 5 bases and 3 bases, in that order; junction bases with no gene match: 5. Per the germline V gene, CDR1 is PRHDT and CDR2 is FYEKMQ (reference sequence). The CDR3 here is CASSPRLAGDYEQYF. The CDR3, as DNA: TGTGCCAGCAGCCCCCGACTAGCGGGAGACTACGAGCAGTACTTC. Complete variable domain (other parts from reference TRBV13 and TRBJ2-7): AAGVIQSPRHLIKEKRETATLKCYPIPRHDTVYWYQQGPGQDPQFLISFYEKMQSDKGSIPDRFSAQQFSDYHSELNMSSLELGDSALYFCASSPRLAGDYEQYFGPGTRLTVT.

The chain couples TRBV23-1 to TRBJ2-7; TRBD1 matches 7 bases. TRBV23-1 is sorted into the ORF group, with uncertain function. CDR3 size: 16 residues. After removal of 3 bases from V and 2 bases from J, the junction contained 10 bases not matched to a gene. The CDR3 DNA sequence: TGCGCCAGCAGTCATATGTCCGGGACAGAGCCCTACGAGCAGTACTTC. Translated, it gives CASSHMSGTEPYEQYF.